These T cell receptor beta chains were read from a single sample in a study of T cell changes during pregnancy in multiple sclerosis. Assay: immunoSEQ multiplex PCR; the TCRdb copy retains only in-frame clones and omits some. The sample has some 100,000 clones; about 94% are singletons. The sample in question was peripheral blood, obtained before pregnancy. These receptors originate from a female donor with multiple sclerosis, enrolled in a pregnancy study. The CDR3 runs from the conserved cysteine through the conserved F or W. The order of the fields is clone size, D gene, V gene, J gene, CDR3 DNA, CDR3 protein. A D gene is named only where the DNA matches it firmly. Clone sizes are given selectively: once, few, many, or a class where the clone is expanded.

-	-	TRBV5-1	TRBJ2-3	TGCGCCAGCAGCTTGGATCCAGGGAGGACAGATACGCAGTATTTT	CASSLDPGRTDTQYF
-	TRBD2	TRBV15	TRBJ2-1	TGTGCCACCAGCAGAGGAGCGGGAGGGCTGCTACATGAGCAGTTCTTC	CATSRGAGGLLHEQFF
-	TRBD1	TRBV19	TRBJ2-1	TGTGCCAGTAGTGACAGGGGAAGCTACAATGAGCAGTTCTTC	CASSDRGSYNEQFF
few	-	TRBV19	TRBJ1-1	TGTGCCAGTGAATATGGGGCGAACACTGAAGCTTTCTTT	CASEYGANTEAFF
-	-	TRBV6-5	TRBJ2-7	TGTGCCAGCAGTCAACAGGGAGACGAGCAGTACTTC	CASSQQGDEQYF
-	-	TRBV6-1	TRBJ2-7	TGTGCCAGCAGAGAGGACTACTTGTCCTACGAGCAGTACTTC	CASREDYLSYEQYF
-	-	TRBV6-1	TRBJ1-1	TGTGCCAGCAGTGAAGCGCTTCGGGGTTACAGAGCTTTCTTT	CASSEALRGYRAFF
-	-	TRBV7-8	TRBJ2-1	TGTGCCAGCAGCCATAGCGGTCCCTCCTACAATGAGCAGTTCTTC	CASSHSGPSYNEQFF
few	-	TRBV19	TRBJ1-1	TGTGCCAGTAGTCCCCGGACAGATGGATTTGAAGCTTTCTTT	CASSPRTDGFEAFF
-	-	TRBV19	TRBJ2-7	TGTGCCAGTAGTATGGATCGACTAAACTCCTACGAGCAGTACTTC	CASSMDRLNSYEQYF
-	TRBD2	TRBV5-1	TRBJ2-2	TGCGCCAGCAGCTTCACAAGGACTAGCGGGAGGACCGGGGAGCTGTTTTTT	CASSFTRTSGRTGELFF
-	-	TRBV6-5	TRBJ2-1	TGTGCCAGCAGTTACTCCTGGGCTAATGAGCAGTTCTTC	CASSYSWANEQFF
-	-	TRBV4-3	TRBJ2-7	TGCGCCAGCAGCTACAGGCTCCACTCCTACGAGCAGTACTTC	CASSYRLHSYEQYF
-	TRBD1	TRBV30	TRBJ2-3	TGTGCCTGGAGTGCAGGGGGTCGCACAGATACGCAGTATTTT	CAWSAGGRTDTQYF
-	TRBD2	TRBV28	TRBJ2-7	TGTGCCAGCAGTTCCGGACTAGCGGGAGCAACGGACGAGCAGTACTTC	CASSSGLAGATDEQYF
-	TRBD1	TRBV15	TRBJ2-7	TGTGCCACCAGCCGCAGACAGGGGATCTACGAGCAGTACTTC	CATSRRQGIYEQYF
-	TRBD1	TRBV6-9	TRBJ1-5	TGTGCCAGCAGTTATTCCCAGGACAGGGCTTATAGCAATCAGCCCCAGCATTTT	CASSYSQDRAYSNQPQHF
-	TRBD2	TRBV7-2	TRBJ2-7	TGTGCCAGCAGCTTAGGCGCGGGACTAGCGGGAGGCGAGCAGTACTTC	CASSLGAGLAGGEQYF
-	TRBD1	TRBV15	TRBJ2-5	TGTGCCACCAGCATCCTCGGGACAGCGGAAAAAGAGACCCAGTACTTC	CATSILGTAEKETQYF